The 27 T cell receptor beta chains listed next were all sequenced from one sample in a study of blood T cell repertoires in COVID-19. Clones were read by immunoSEQ multiplex PCR, and TCRdb kept only the in-frame ones, dropping some. Seen here are roughly 300,000 clones, around 90% observed once, and the top ten hold more than 7.5%. The sequenced sample was peripheral blood. These receptors all come from a man aged 18 to 30 with active or convalescent COVID-19.

This clone was observed once. This chain uses TRBV11-3 with TRBJ2-7, with D possibly TRBD1 on 6 matching bases. Germline values: CDR1 SGHNT, CDR2 YENEEA. CDR3 length equals 13 residues. Deletions cut 2 bases from V and 6 bases from J, with 11 bases between. The CDR3 DNA sequence: TGTGCCAGCAGCTTAACAGGGTACAGCGAGCAGTACTTC. Translation: CASSLTGYSEQYF.

The chain recombines TRBV2 with TRBJ1-1; D is unclear. V was shortened by 4 bases and J by 4 bases, with 4 bases between the two germline ends. The CDR3 spans 11 residues. Germline V gene data show CDR1 as SNHLY and CDR2 as FYNNEI. The CDR3 sequence: CASSVATEAFF. The CDR3 coding sequence is TGTGCCAGCAGTGTGGCCACTGAAGCTTTCTTT. Full variable domain (missing parts from reference TRBV2 and TRBJ1-1): EPEVTQTPSHQVTQMGQEVILRCVPISNHLYFYWYRQILGQKVEFLVSFYNNEISEKSEIFDDQFSVERPDGSNFTLKIRSTKLEDSAMYFCASSVATEAFFGQGTRLTVV.

The V and J genes are TRBV6-4 and TRBJ2-5, with 9 bases identical to TRBD2. CDR3 length equals 17 residues. Germline V CDR1 and CDR2: MRHNA, SNTAGT. With V trimmed by 7 bases and J by 0 bases, 12 bases remained unmatched. DNA for the CDR3: TGTGCCAGCAAGCAGGGACTAGCCATCAAGTACCAAGAGACCCAGTACTTC. This gives the protein CASKQGLAIKYQETQYF.

The CDR3 region is CASNNPGDTEAFF. DNA for the CDR3: TGTGCCAGCAACAATCCAGGGGACACTGAAGCTTTCTTT. The rearrangement joins TRBV9 to TRBJ1-1; D might be TRBD1 (6 bases). This CDR3 region has 13 residues. CDR1 is SGDLS and CDR2 is YYNGEE in the germline V gene. The V gene lost 6 bases and the J gene lost 3 bases, with 12 bases spanning the gap.

The chain carries TRBV18 and TRBJ2-2, with no clear D. Germline lookup yields CDR1 KGHSH and CDR2 LQKENI. V was cut by 8 bases and J by 2 bases, with 15 bases left in between. This CDR3 is 15 amino acids long. This CDR3 reads CASPIPPGNTGELFF. CDR3 nucleotides: TGTGCCAGCCCCATCCCCCCAGGAAACACCGGGGAGCTGTTTTTT.

The chain employs TRBV18 and TRBJ2-1; TRBD1 aligns across 9 bases. The CDR3 is 14 residues long. The ends lost 6 bases at V and 7 bases at J; junction bases unmatched: 7. From germline, CDR1 is KGHSH and CDR2 LQKENI. The CDR3 nucleotides read TGTGCCAGCTCCCGGGGACAGGGATGGAATGAGCAGTTCTTC. Its protein product is CASSRGQGWNEQFF.

The V and J genes are TRBV5-6 and TRBJ1-4; 7 bases are shared with TRBD1. The CDR3 runs to 14 residues. Looked up from germline, CDR1 is SGHDT and CDR2 is YYEEEE. The ends lost 4 bases at V and 5 bases at J; junction bases unmatched: 5. CDR3: CASSPGTENEKLFF. CDR3 coding DNA: TGTGCCAGCAGCCCCGGGACAGAAAATGAAAAACTGTTTTTT.

The genes are TRBV6-4 and TRBJ1-1, with D maybe TRBD1 (5 bases). Trimming removed 6 bases from V and 1 base from J, with 12 bases in between. This CDR3 spans 14 amino acids. The V gene's germline CDR1 is MRHNA and CDR2 SNTAGT. DNA for the CDR3: TGTGCCAGCAGGCGGGGCTGGACGAACACTGAAGCTTTCTTT. Protein sequence: CASRRGWTNTEAFF.

The J gene is TRBJ1-5, the V gene TRBV19; maybe TRBD1 (6 bases). The germline CDR1 and CDR2 sequences are LNHDA and SQIVND (reference sequence). V lost 5 bases and J 7 bases, leaving 18 bases between the germline ends. The CDR3 loop spans 15 amino acids. The DNA for the CDR3 is TGTGCCAGTAGTGCAAAGGACAGTTTCAACCAGCCCCAGCATTTT. This sequence encodes CASSAKDSFNQPQHF. The full variable domain, rest sourced from reference TRBV19 and TRBJ1-5, is DGGITQSPKYLFRKEGQNVTLSCEQNLNHDAMYWYRQDPGQGLRLIYYSQIVNDFQKGDIAEGYSVSREKKESFPLTVTSAQKNPTAFYLCASSAKDSFNQPQHFGDGTRLSIL.

The chain links TRBV7-3 to TRBJ2-2; 8 bases match TRBD2. The CDR3 spans 15 residues. Germline CDR1 and CDR2: SGHTA and FQGTGA. Germline trimming cut 6 bases from V and 4 bases from J; bases unmatched to any gene: 7. The CDR3: CASSPGGGPTGELFF. CDR3 sequence (DNA): TGTGCCAGCAGTCCCGGGGGGGGGCCCACCGGGGAGCTGTTTTTT.

The rearrangement joins TRBV7-8 to TRBJ1-5; D is unresolved. The ends were cut back, 2 bases at V and 0 bases at J, with 11 bases in the middle. The V gene's germline CDR1 is SGHVS and CDR2 FQNEAQ. The CDR3 has 16 residues. This CDR3 reads CASSLLEGNSNQPQHF. The CDR3 nucleotides are TGTGCCAGCAGCTTATTAGAGGGAAATAGCAATCAGCCCCAGCATTTT.

This clone was recorded only once. The rearrangement uses TRBV6-5 and TRBJ1-4; D is unclear. This CDR3 has 15 residues. Trimming pared 0 bases from V and 3 bases from J, leaving 8 bases between. Germline values: CDR1 MNHEY, CDR2 SVGAGI. As DNA, the CDR3 is TGTGCCAGCAGTTACTCAAGAGCCGCTAATGAAAAACTGTTTTTT. This codes for CASSYSRAANEKLFF.

This clone was found once. The CDR3 DNA sequence: TGTGCCAGCAACCTGGACAGGGGGCCCTACGAGCAGTACTTC. Its protein is CASNLDRGPYEQYF. V is TRBV5-4 and J is TRBJ2-7, with 11 bases that match TRBD1. V shed 6 bases, J shed 2 bases, and the junction held 4 bases outside the gene matches. In germline, CDR1 is SGHNT, CDR2 YYREEE (reference sequence). The CDR3 contains 14 residues.

CDR3 protein: CASSDRVFTGELFF. The CDR3 DNA reads as TGTGCCAGTAGCGACAGGGTTTTCACCGGGGAGCTGTTTTTT. V gene TRBV19 combines with J gene TRBJ2-2; 7 nucleotides agree with TRBD1. The CDR3 sequence is 14 residues long. Germline V gene lookup returns CDR1 LNHDA and CDR2 SQIVND (reference sequence). The junction had 5 bases not matched to a gene; V was cut back by 6 bases and J by 4 bases.

This rearrangement joins TRBV3-1 (or the pseudogene TRBV3-2) to TRBJ2-7; 8 positions match TRBD2. The CDR3 covers 15 residues. Looked up from germline, CDR1 is LGHDT and CDR2 is YNNKEL (reference sequence). With V trimmed by 3 bases and J by 2 bases, 6 bases remained unmatched. For the CDR3, the DNA is TGTGCCAGCAGCCACCGGGGCGGGAGGCCCTACGAGCAGTACTTC. It translates to CASSHRGGRPYEQYF.

The rearrangement links TRBV2 to TRBJ2-7; 9 bases align to TRBD1. Germline CDR1 reads SNHLY; CDR2 reads FYNNEI. This CDR3 region has 14 residues. The V segment lost 2 bases and the J segment 5 bases; nucleotides outside the gene matches: 4. In nucleotides, the CDR3 is TGTGCCAGCAGTGAAAGCGACAGGGGGAACGAGCAGTACTTC. This codes for CASSESDRGNEQYF.

The chain carries TRBV23-1 and TRBJ1-6, with 7 bases aligning to TRBD1. TRBV23-1 is sorted into the ORF group, with uncertain function. The CDR3 is 18 residues long. With 10 bases clipped from V and 0 bases from J, the junction kept 15 bases outside the gene matches. CDR3 coding DNA: TGCGCCACCCAGACAGGGATGCCCCCGAGCTCCTATAATTCACCCCTCCACTTT. It specifies CATQTGMPPSSYNSPLHF.

This chain connects TRBV5-8 to TRBJ2-5; 12 bases are a match to TRBD1. Per germline, CDR1 SGHTS and CDR2 YDEGEE. CDR3 length: 15 amino acids. J lost 5 bases, V lost 3 bases, and 5 bases had no gene match. The CDR3 coding sequence is TGTGCCAGCAGCTGGGGACAGGGGGCTTGGGAGACCCAGTACTTC. Amino acid sequence: CASSWGQGAWETQYF.

The chain joins TRBV6-5 to TRBJ2-2, with 7 bases aligning to TRBD2. Germline CDR1 is MNHEY and CDR2 is SVGAGI. The CDR3 is made up of 16 amino acids. Trimming took 3 bases from V and 3 from J; bases not matched to a gene: 7. The CDR3 sequence is CASSYLAGEYTGELFF. The CDR3 region has the DNA TGTGCCAGCAGTTATTTGGCGGGGGAATACACCGGGGAGCTGTTTTTT.

This rearrangement joins TRBV12-3 or TRBV12-4 to TRBJ1-1; D ambiguous. This CDR3 contains 13 residues. The germline V and J ends were trimmed by 3 bases and 3 bases, with 8 bases remaining between them. The CDR3 region is CASSFELDTEAFF. DNA of the CDR3: TGTGCCAGCAGTTTTGAGTTGGACACTGAAGCTTTCTTT.

The chain couples TRBV9 to TRBJ2-3, with a weak D call TRBD2 (6 bases). Trimming removed 0 bases from V and 2 bases from J, with 13 bases in between. The CDR3 is made up of 16 amino acids. Germline CDR1 is SGDLS and CDR2 is YYNGEE. CDR3 sequence (DNA): TGTGCCAGCAGCGTAGCTACTAGCCTCCTCACAGATACGCAGTATTTT. This codes for CASSVATSLLTDTQYF.

CDR3 bases: TGTGCCAGCAGCCAACCAACGAGTAGCGGGAGGGGTGAGCAGTTCTTC. Its translation: CASSQPTSSGRGEQFF. This sequence joins TRBV3-1 (or the pseudogene TRBV3-2) and TRBJ2-1; 11 positions agree with TRBD2. Germline-derived CDR1 and CDR2 are LGHDT and YNNKEL (reference sequence). Trimming at V came to 2 bases and at J to 9 bases, leaving 9 bases not matched to a gene. This CDR3 has 16 residues.

This rearrangement joins TRBV9 to TRBJ1-2; maybe TRBD1 (6 bases). The CDR3 sequence is 15 residues long. Germline V gene sequence: CDR1 SGDLS, CDR2 YYNGEE. V lost 0 bases to trimming and J lost 1 base, with 10 bases between them. This CDR3 is CASSVEAGDNYGYTF. In DNA, the CDR3 is TGTGCCAGCAGCGTAGAGGCAGGGGATAACTATGGCTACACCTTC.

The V and J genes are TRBV5-1 and TRBJ1-1; TRBD1 is a possible D gene (5 bases). The CDR3 is 16 amino acids. Trimming removed 0 bases from V and 1 base from J, with 13 bases in between. The V gene's germline CDR1 is SGHRS and CDR2 YFSETQ. CDR3 amino acids: CASSLVRQGGNTEAFF. CDR3 nucleotides: TGCGCCAGCAGCTTGGTACGTCAGGGTGGGAACACTGAAGCTTTCTTT.

In this sample, this clone turned up once. V usage is TRBV19 and J usage is TRBJ1-1; D remains unclear. The CDR3 runs 15 residues. The germline V gene encodes CDR1 LNHDA and CDR2 SQIVND (reference sequence). V was trimmed by 6 bases and J by 6 bases, leaving 20 bases between them. CDR3 region: CASSLTGVPGAEAFF. The CDR3 DNA is TGTGCCAGTAGCTTGACCGGGGTCCCCGGGGCTGAAGCTTTCTTT.

CDR3 sequence reads: CASSPTPGFNEKLFF. CDR3 nucleotide sequence: TGTGCCAGCAGCCCCACCCCGGGGTTTAATGAAAAACTGTTTTTT. The chain has TRBV9 and TRBJ1-4; D gene unclear. Trimming stripped 4 bases from V and 4 bases from J, with 14 bases between. Germline assignment: CDR1 SGDLS and CDR2 YYNGEE. This CDR3 has 15 residues.

This chain links TRBV3-1 (or the pseudogene TRBV3-2) with TRBJ1-6; tentatively, D is TRBD1 (5 bases). With 4 bases removed from V and 10 bases from J, the gap between germline ends came to 8 bases. This CDR3 spans 12 amino acids. CDR1 and CDR2 (germline): LGHDT, YNNKEL (reference sequence). The CDR3 region has the DNA TGTGCCAGCAGCCCCCAGGGCTCACCCCTCCACTTT. Residues: CASSPQGSPLHF.